The rows below give T cell receptor beta chains drawn from one sample of a study of T cell changes during pregnancy in multiple sclerosis. The data were produced by immunoSEQ multiplex PCR, yet TCRdb's version contains in-frame clones alone and is incomplete. Of tens of thousands of clones in the sample, about 93% are singletons; the top ten hold 3% to 4.5%. Sequenced here: CD8+ T cells from peripheral blood mononuclear cells, sampled after pregnancy. Receptors originate from a female donor with multiple sclerosis, enrolled in a pregnancy study. CDR3s include the opening cysteine and the closing phenylalanine or tryptophan. The D gene is left open where the match is weak. The size of a clone is reported for some rows only, either as once, few or many, or as a class for expanded clones.

d_call: TRBD1
v_call: TRBV4-3
clone_size: -
j_call: TRBJ2-7
cdr3_aa: CASSPGTGAYEQYF
cdr3_nt: TGCGCCAGCAGCCCGGGGACAGGGGCCTACGAGCAGTACTTC

d_call: -
v_call: TRBV19
clone_size: -
j_call: TRBJ2-7
cdr3_aa: CASSWGAGKDYEQYF
cdr3_nt: TGTGCCAGTAGTTGGGGCGCGGGGAAGGACTACGAGCAGTACTTC

d_call: -
v_call: TRBV30
clone_size: -
j_call: TRBJ2-7
cdr3_aa: CASQGHVGSPEQYF
cdr3_nt: TGTGCCTCGCAGGGTCATGTAGGGTCTCCCGAGCAGTACTTC

d_call: -
v_call: TRBV2
clone_size: -
j_call: TRBJ2-6
cdr3_aa: CASRGGNVLTF
cdr3_nt: TGTGCCAGCAGGGGGGGCAACGTCCTGACTTTC

d_call: -
v_call: TRBV6-5
clone_size: -
j_call: TRBJ1-2
cdr3_aa: CASSPIATNYGYTF
cdr3_nt: TGTGCCAGCAGTCCCATAGCTACTAACTATGGCTACACCTTC

d_call: TRBD1
v_call: TRBV7-8
clone_size: -
j_call: TRBJ1-5
cdr3_aa: CASSLAQTGDLLVDQPQHF
cdr3_nt: TGTGCCAGCAGCTTAGCGCAAACAGGGGACCTACTCGTAGACCAGCCCCAGCATTTT

d_call: -
v_call: TRBV19
clone_size: -
j_call: TRBJ2-3
cdr3_aa: CASSTGEYTQYF
cdr3_nt: TGTGCCAGTAGTACGGGGGAGTATACGCAGTATTTT

d_call: -
v_call: TRBV27
clone_size: -
j_call: TRBJ1-2
cdr3_aa: CASGFASPGQPPNYGYTF
cdr3_nt: TGTGCCAGCGGATTTGCCTCCCCTGGACAGCCCCCTAACTATGGCTACACCTTC

d_call: -
v_call: TRBV7-6
clone_size: -
j_call: TRBJ1-2
cdr3_aa: CASSPLGGAENYGYTF
cdr3_nt: TGTGCCAGCAGCCCCCTGGGGGGAGCCGAGAACTATGGCTACACCTTC

d_call: -
v_call: TRBV29-1
clone_size: -
j_call: TRBJ1-2
cdr3_aa: CSGALDRPNEGGYTF
cdr3_nt: TGCAGCGGCGCTTTAGACAGGCCCAACGAAGGTGGCTACACCTTC

d_call: -
v_call: TRBV5-4
clone_size: -
j_call: TRBJ2-2
cdr3_aa: CASSWGVTGELFF
cdr3_nt: TGTGCCAGCAGCTGGGGGGTGACCGGGGAGCTGTTTTTT

d_call: TRBD2
v_call: TRBV5-5
clone_size: -
j_call: TRBJ2-7
cdr3_aa: CASSPRLARIQGDEQYF
cdr3_nt: TGTGCCAGCAGCCCAAGACTAGCAAGAATCCAAGGCGACGAGCAGTACTTC

d_call: -
v_call: TRBV27
clone_size: -
j_call: TRBJ2-1
cdr3_aa: CASSLSGGPYNEQFF
cdr3_nt: TGTGCCAGCAGTTTATCGGGGGGACCCTACAATGAGCAGTTCTTC

d_call: -
v_call: TRBV4-3
clone_size: -
j_call: TRBJ1-2
cdr3_aa: CASSQDKNAYGYTF
cdr3_nt: TGCGCCAGCAGCCAAGATAAGAACGCGTATGGCTACACCTTC

d_call: TRBD2
v_call: TRBV5-1
clone_size: -
j_call: TRBJ2-1
cdr3_aa: CASSLGSGRYYEQFF
cdr3_nt: TGCGCCAGCAGCTTGGGTAGCGGGCGGTACTATGAGCAGTTCTTC

d_call: TRBD2
v_call: TRBV19
clone_size: -
j_call: TRBJ2-3
cdr3_aa: CASSVGLAGSTRYF
cdr3_nt: TGTGCCAGTAGTGTCGGACTAGCGGGATCCACGCGGTATTTT

d_call: TRBD2
v_call: TRBV7-6
clone_size: -
j_call: TRBJ2-3
cdr3_aa: CASSLDRDSGGGSTDTQYF
cdr3_nt: TGTGCCAGCAGCTTAGACCGGGATAGCGGGGGGGGAAGCACAGATACGCAGTATTTT

d_call: -
v_call: TRBV30
clone_size: -
j_call: TRBJ2-7
cdr3_aa: CAWTTINKYEQYF
cdr3_nt: TGTGCCTGGACAACTATTAATAAGTACGAGCAGTACTTC

d_call: TRBD1
v_call: TRBV4-1
clone_size: -
j_call: TRBJ1-1
cdr3_aa: CASSQARTGIAFF
cdr3_nt: TGCGCCAGCAGCCAGGCCAGGACAGGGATAGCTTTCTTT

d_call: TRBD2
v_call: TRBV19
clone_size: medium-sized
j_call: TRBJ2-3
cdr3_aa: CATRQGGGRDTQYF
cdr3_nt: TGTGCCACCCGTCAAGGCGGGGGGAGGGATACGCAGTATTTT

d_call: -
v_call: TRBV6-6
clone_size: many
j_call: TRBJ1-1
cdr3_aa: CASGGGTEAFF
cdr3_nt: TGTGCCAGCGGCGGGGGCACTGAAGCTTTCTTT

d_call: TRBD1
v_call: TRBV4-2
clone_size: -
j_call: TRBJ2-1
cdr3_aa: CASSQRTGEGNEQFF
cdr3_nt: TGTGCCAGCAGCCAAAGGACAGGGGAGGGCAATGAGCAGTTCTTC

d_call: -
v_call: TRBV27
clone_size: -
j_call: TRBJ2-5
cdr3_aa: CASTPSPLGAGTQYF
cdr3_nt: TGTGCCAGCACACCCTCCCCCTTGGGCGCGGGGACCCAGTACTTC

d_call: -
v_call: TRBV4-2
clone_size: few
j_call: TRBJ2-2
cdr3_aa: CASSQPLGGGELFF
cdr3_nt: TGTGCCAGCAGCCAACCTCTAGGTGGCGGGGAGCTGTTTTTT

d_call: -
v_call: TRBV27
clone_size: -
j_call: TRBJ2-3
cdr3_aa: CASSPFQVSGSTDTQYF
cdr3_nt: TGTGCCAGCAGCCCCTTCCAAGTAAGCGGTAGCACAGATACGCAGTATTTT

d_call: -
v_call: TRBV27
clone_size: -
j_call: TRBJ2-7
cdr3_aa: CASSLKGQGSYEQYF
cdr3_nt: TGTGCCAGCAGTTTAAAGGGACAAGGTTCATACGAGCAGTACTTC

d_call: -
v_call: TRBV6-5
clone_size: -
j_call: TRBJ1-1
cdr3_aa: CASSSPGDDTEAFF
cdr3_nt: TGTGCCAGCAGCTCGCCCGGGGATGACACTGAAGCTTTCTTT

d_call: TRBD1
v_call: TRBV10-3
clone_size: -
j_call: TRBJ2-5
cdr3_aa: CAIRPGQTGQGETQYF
cdr3_nt: TGTGCCATCAGGCCGGGACAGACAGGACAGGGAGAGACCCAGTACTTC

d_call: -
v_call: TRBV9
clone_size: -
j_call: TRBJ2-2
cdr3_aa: CASKEGAGTAGELFF
cdr3_nt: TGTGCCAGCAAGGAGGGGGCCGGAACAGCGGGGGAGCTGTTTTTT

d_call: TRBD2
v_call: TRBV7-6
clone_size: -
j_call: TRBJ2-1
cdr3_aa: CASSSGLAERNEQFF
cdr3_nt: TGTGCCAGCAGCTCGGGACTAGCGGAGCGGAATGAGCAGTTCTTC

d_call: -
v_call: TRBV6-4
clone_size: -
j_call: TRBJ2-1
cdr3_aa: CASRPTTGTRRGHEQFF
cdr3_nt: TGTGCCAGCAGACCCACTACCGGGACCCGGAGGGGACATGAGCAGTTCTTC

d_call: TRBD2
v_call: TRBV25-1
clone_size: -
j_call: TRBJ2-2
cdr3_aa: CASSEPGGPNGELFF
cdr3_nt: TGTGCCAGCAGTGAGCCGGGAGGGCCTAACGGGGAGCTGTTTTTT

d_call: -
v_call: TRBV5-1
clone_size: -
j_call: TRBJ2-7
cdr3_aa: CASSSRRGYDEQYF
cdr3_nt: TGCGCCAGCAGCTCCCGAAGGGGGTACGACGAGCAGTACTTC

d_call: TRBD1
v_call: TRBV6-5
clone_size: -
j_call: TRBJ2-3
cdr3_aa: CASSYPGQGSTDTQYF
cdr3_nt: TGTGCCAGCAGTTACCCCGGACAGGGGAGCACAGATACGCAGTATTTT

d_call: -
v_call: TRBV19
clone_size: -
j_call: TRBJ2-1
cdr3_aa: CASSPWGGAYNEQFF
cdr3_nt: TGTGCCAGTAGTCCCTGGGGGGGGGCATACAATGAGCAGTTCTTC

d_call: -
v_call: TRBV5-4
clone_size: -
j_call: TRBJ2-7
cdr3_aa: CASSSEVDHYEQYF
cdr3_nt: TGTGCCAGCAGCTCTGAGGTCGACCACTACGAGCAGTACTTC

d_call: TRBD2
v_call: TRBV10-3
clone_size: -
j_call: TRBJ2-1
cdr3_aa: CAISAFPEAGGLPEQFF
cdr3_nt: TGTGCCATCAGTGCCTTTCCCGAAGCGGGAGGGCTTCCTGAGCAGTTCTTC

d_call: TRBD2
v_call: TRBV10-1
clone_size: -
j_call: TRBJ2-5
cdr3_aa: CASSESMGGEETQYF
cdr3_nt: TGCGCCAGCAGTGAGTCGATGGGAGGGGAAGAGACCCAGTACTTC

d_call: -
v_call: TRBV6-5
clone_size: -
j_call: TRBJ2-7
cdr3_aa: CASKTTGVREYEQYF
cdr3_nt: TGTGCCAGCAAAACTACGGGGGTCCGCGAATACGAGCAGTACTTC

d_call: TRBD1
v_call: TRBV27
clone_size: -
j_call: TRBJ1-2
cdr3_aa: CASSLGQGYGYTF
cdr3_nt: TGTGCCAGCAGTTTGGGACAGGGGTATGGCTACACCTTC

d_call: -
v_call: TRBV7-6
clone_size: -
j_call: TRBJ2-6
cdr3_aa: CASSLVRPGGTGRSGANVLTF
cdr3_nt: TGTGCCAGCAGCTTAGTTCGCCCGGGGGGGACAGGGAGATCTGGGGCCAACGTCCTGACTTTC

d_call: TRBD1
v_call: TRBV4-1
clone_size: -
j_call: TRBJ1-2
cdr3_aa: CASSQGQGPYGYTF
cdr3_nt: TGCGCCAGCAGCCAAGGACAGGGACCCTATGGCTACACCTTC

d_call: TRBD2
v_call: TRBV7-8
clone_size: -
j_call: TRBJ2-1
cdr3_aa: CASSPWTSGGGYNEQFF
cdr3_nt: TGTGCCAGCAGCCCATGGACTAGCGGGGGGGGATACAATGAGCAGTTCTTC

d_call: -
v_call: TRBV7-9
clone_size: -
j_call: TRBJ1-3
cdr3_aa: CASRGLSSGNTIYF
cdr3_nt: TGTGCCAGCAGGGGGCTGAGCTCTGGAAACACCATATATTTT

d_call: -
v_call: TRBV7-6
clone_size: -
j_call: TRBJ2-2
cdr3_aa: CASSLERGSGELFF
cdr3_nt: TGTGCCAGCAGCTTGGAGAGAGGTTCCGGGGAGCTGTTTTTT

d_call: -
v_call: TRBV7-9
clone_size: -
j_call: TRBJ2-1
cdr3_aa: CASRIAASYNEQFF
cdr3_nt: TGTGCCAGCCGGATAGCGGCCTCCTACAATGAGCAGTTCTTC

d_call: -
v_call: TRBV9
clone_size: -
j_call: TRBJ1-1
cdr3_aa: CASSVGGDTEAFF
cdr3_nt: TGTGCCAGCAGCGTCGGAGGGGACACTGAAGCTTTCTTT

d_call: -
v_call: TRBV28
clone_size: -
j_call: TRBJ2-5
cdr3_aa: CASSSPGGGERETQYF
cdr3_nt: TGTGCCAGCAGCTCCCCCGGAGGGGGCGAAAGAGAGACCCAGTACTTC

d_call: -
v_call: TRBV4-3
clone_size: -
j_call: TRBJ1-1
cdr3_aa: CASSQGTAGRLNTEAFF
cdr3_nt: TGCGCCAGCAGCCAAGGAACAGCAGGCCGCTTGAACACTGAAGCTTTCTTT

d_call: -
v_call: TRBV7-6
clone_size: -
j_call: TRBJ1-4
cdr3_aa: CASSRAGEKLFF
cdr3_nt: TGTGCCAGCAGTCGGGCGGGGGAAAAACTGTTTTTT

d_call: -
v_call: TRBV19
clone_size: once
j_call: TRBJ1-2
cdr3_aa: CASFAGRGLIYGYTF
cdr3_nt: TGTGCCAGTTTCGCAGGGCGGGGTCTGATCTATGGCTACACCTTC

d_call: TRBD1
v_call: TRBV19
clone_size: once
j_call: TRBJ1-2
cdr3_aa: CASSWTGNQRERGYTF
cdr3_nt: TGTGCCAGTAGTTGGACAGGGAACCAGCGGGAACGTGGCTACACCTTC

d_call: -
v_call: TRBV19
clone_size: once
j_call: TRBJ1-5
cdr3_aa: CASSMAGNSNQPQHF
cdr3_nt: TGTGCCAGTAGTATGGCAGGAAATAGCAATCAGCCCCAGCATTTT

d_call: -
v_call: TRBV6-1
clone_size: -
j_call: TRBJ2-7
cdr3_aa: CASTPTPWGSYEQYF
cdr3_nt: TGTGCCAGCACCCCGACCCCGTGGGGCTCCTACGAGCAGTACTTC

d_call: TRBD1
v_call: TRBV4-1
clone_size: -
j_call: TRBJ1-5
cdr3_aa: CASSQVLRGDQPQHF
cdr3_nt: TGCGCCAGCAGCCAGGTACTCAGGGGGGATCAGCCCCAGCATTTT